The 15 T cell receptor beta chains reported below all come from one sample, sequenced in a study of neoadjuvant anti-PD-1 for oral cavity cancer. Method: immunoSEQ multiplex PCR; TCRdb's copy keeps in-frame clones and lacks some. The table records 8,000 to 10,000 clones, roughly 70% of them present only once. Sample time point: after neoadjuvant nivolumab, at surgical resection. Sequences were derived from PBMCs, sampled after nivolumab (anti-PD-1) treatment. The receptors come from a person aged 35 to 85 with oral cavity squamous cell carcinoma.

The chain is built from TRBV2 and TRBJ2-6; no clear D gene. The CDR3 runs 17 residues. CDR1 is SNHLY, CDR2 FYNNEI, per germline. Trimming removed 5 bases from V and 0 bases from J, with 14 bases in between. This CDR3 reads CASSRTGPVSGANVLTF. The DNA of the CDR3 is TGTGCCAGCAGTAGAACGGGCCCCGTCTCTGGGGCCAACGTCCTGACTTTC.

V and J are TRBV29-1 and TRBJ2-1; D is perhaps TRBD2 (5 bases). Germline assignment: CDR1 SQVTM and CDR2 ANQGSEA. V gave up 4 bases and J gave up 0 bases, with 13 bases separating them. The CDR3 extends over 15 amino acids. DNA for the CDR3: TGCAGCGTTGTTAAGGGTGGGAGCTCCTACAATGAGCAGTTCTTC. Translated, it gives CSVVKGGSSYNEQFF.

The chain combines TRBV10-2 with TRBJ1-5; D may be TRBD1 (5 bases). Trimming cost V 0 bases and J 2 bases, with 11 bases left between them. CDR3 length equals 16 residues. Germline V CDR1 and CDR2: WSHSY, SAAADI. The CDR3 DNA is TGCGCCAGCAGTGAGTCGGGAGGGACGGGCAATCAGCCCCAGCATTTT. It codes for CASSESGGTGNQPQHF.

This chain links TRBV15 with TRBJ1-3; D gene unclear. The germline gives CDR1 LNHNV, CDR2 YYDKDF (reference sequence). This CDR3 region has 14 residues. The germline V and J ends were trimmed by 1 base and 4 bases, with 8 bases remaining between them. In DNA form, the CDR3 reads TGTGCCACCAGCAGAGTGGGCGGGGGAAACACCATATATTTT. Protein product: CATSRVGGGNTIYF.

This chain joins TRBV7-2 and TRBJ1-2, with a possible D match to TRBD1 (5 bases). The V gene lost 0 bases and the J gene lost 0 bases, with 11 bases spanning the gap. This CDR3 is built from 16 residues. From germline, CDR1 is SGHTA and CDR2 FQGNSA. Here the CDR3 DNA reads TGTGCCAGCAGCTTAGCCCCCCAGGGAGCTAACTATGGCTACACCTTC. Translating gives CASSLAPQGANYGYTF.

V is TRBV10-1 and J is TRBJ1-1; D is possibly TRBD1 (6 bases). Germline V CDR1 and CDR2: WNHNN, SYGVQD (reference sequence). V lost 5 bases to trimming and J lost 0 bases, with 10 bases between them. The CDR3 is 14 amino acids. For the CDR3, the DNA is TGCGCCAGCAGTCCCAGGGGAGTGAACACTGAAGCTTTCTTT. Translated: CASSPRGVNTEAFF.

The chain employs TRBV11-2 and TRBJ2-1, with 7 bases that match TRBD1. CDR3 length: 12 amino acids. V shed 9 bases, J shed 6 bases, and the junction held 5 bases outside the gene matches. Germline V gene sequence: CDR1 SGHAT, CDR2 FQNNGV. The CDR3 here is CASRGQSNEQFF. CDR3 bases: TGTGCCAGTAGGGGACAGTCCAATGAGCAGTTCTTC.

The chain links TRBV10-3 to TRBJ2-2; 7 bases map to TRBD2. This CDR3 region has 18 residues. V was pared by 5 bases and J by 3 bases, with 15 bases of the junction left unmatched. From germline, CDR1 is ENHRY and CDR2 SYGVKD. The CDR3 coding sequence is TGTGCCATCAGTATCCGCCCACAGAGCGGGGTCGACACCGGGGAGCTGTTTTTT. It is translated as CAISIRPQSGVDTGELFF.

The chain couples TRBV19 to TRBJ2-5; TRBD2 aligns across 8 bases. CDR1 is LNHDA and CDR2 is SQIVND in the germline V gene (reference sequence). This CDR3 comprises 13 residues. Trimming took 7 bases from V and 5 from J; bases not matched to a gene: 6. CDR3 nucleotide sequence: TGTGCCAGTACCGGGACTAGTCTGGAGACCCAGTACTTC. The encoded protein is CASTGTSLETQYF.

The chain employs TRBV12-5 and TRBJ1-2; 7 nucleotides agree with TRBD1. V dropped 1 base and J dropped 8; count of bases not matched to a gene: 4. The CDR3 has 13 amino acids. Per germline, CDR1 LGHNT and CDR2 FRNRAP. The CDR3 sequence: CASGLDRGRGYTF. In nucleotides, the CDR3 is TGTGCTAGTGGTTTGGACAGGGGACGCGGCTACACCTTC.

This clone was recorded only once. The rearrangement uses TRBV2 and TRBJ2-1, with TRBD2 matching 7 bases. Germline lookup yields CDR1 SNHLY and CDR2 FYNNEI. The CDR3 totals 13 residues. V trimming: 7 bases; J trimming: 5 bases; junction bases outside the gene matches: 5. The CDR3, as DNA: TGTGCCAGCAAGCGGGGCGCGAACAATGAGCAGTTCTTC. Amino acids: CASKRGANNEQFF. Based on the CDR3 plus reference TRBV2 and TRBJ2-1, the full variable domain is EPEVTQTPSHQVTQMGQEVILRCVPISNHLYFYWYRQILGQKVEFLVSFYNNEISEKSEIFDDQFSVERPDGSNFTLKIRSTKLEDSAMYFCASKRGANNEQFFGPGTRLTVL.

The chain carries TRBV4-1 and TRBJ1-6, with D maybe TRBD1 (5 bases). V lost 1 base to trimming and J lost 4 bases, with 26 bases between them. The CDR3 extends over 21 amino acids. Germline CDR1 reads MGHRA; CDR2 reads YSYEKL. The chain's CDR3 is CASSQVRGDRRSRVYNSPLHF. Here the CDR3 DNA reads TGCGCCAGCAGCCAAGTAAGGGGCGACAGAAGGAGCCGGGTTTATAATTCACCCCTCCACTTT.

This clone was counted between two and nine times. This CDR3 reads CASSLTRRQNTDTQYF. DNA of the CDR3: TGTGCCAGCAGCTTGACTAGACGACAAAACACAGATACGCAGTATTTT. The J gene is TRBJ2-3, the V gene TRBV7-9; a weak D match, TRBD2 (6 bases). Germline CDR1 and CDR2: SEHNR and FQNEAQ (reference sequence). The CDR3 extends over 16 amino acids. The V end was cut by 3 bases, the J end by 2 bases, with 15 bases between.

The rearrangement joins TRBV10-2 to TRBJ1-1; D is undetermined. Looked up from germline, CDR1 is WSHSY and CDR2 is SAAADI. Deletions cut 8 bases from V and 1 base from J, with 8 bases between. The CDR3 totals 12 residues. The DNA for the CDR3 is TGCGCCAGCGGGGAATGGAACACTGAAGCTTTCTTT. This translates into CASGEWNTEAFF.

This clone came up a few times. The V gene is TRBV2, the J gene TRBJ2-1; a possible D gene is TRBD1 (5 bases). V was cut by 5 bases and J by 8 bases, with 16 bases left in between. Germline-derived CDR1 and CDR2 are SNHLY and FYNNEI. This CDR3 has 14 amino acids. CDR3 residues: CASSLFQGWDEQFF. The CDR3 coding sequence is TGTGCCAGCAGTCTGTTCCAGGGTTGGGATGAGCAGTTCTTC.